One sample yielded the 4 T cell receptor beta chains listed below, sequenced in a study of post-analysis software for immune sequencing data. Unique-molecular-identifier-tagged TCR beta cDNA libraries were used. MiXCR, applied by TCRdb to the PCR reads, yields one record per CDR3 protein. The sample has hundreds of thousands of distinct CDR3 sequences; 44% are singletons. Antigen specificity for these receptors is unknown. General study results and limits: In patients, about 5 TRBV segments were more frequent than in controls, with TRBV5-6, TRBV5-1 and TRBV20-1 among them.

The sample taken for sequencing was blood. The receptors here all came from a girl between 5 and 17 years old with multiple sclerosis.

There are a few counts of this clonotype. The chain employs TRBV5-1 and TRBJ2-3; no clear D. Germline values: CDR1 SGHRS, CDR2 YFSETQ. V gave up 3 bases and J gave up 2 bases, with 10 bases separating them. The CDR3 loop spans 14 amino acids. DNA for the CDR3: TGCGCCAGCAGCTCTCCGGCCTCCACAGATACGCAGTATTTT. Its protein is CASSSPASTDTQYF.

This clonotype turned up a few times. This rearrangement joins TRBV5-1 to TRBJ2-6; a weak D match, TRBD1 (5 bases). V was pared by 2 bases and J by 4 bases, with 19 bases between. Germline V gene data show CDR1 as SGHRS and CDR2 as YFSETQ. CDR3 length equals 18 residues. CDR3 DNA: TGCGCCAGCAGCTTTACAGGACAAGCCCATTCCGGGGCCAACGTCCTGACTTTC. Amino acid sequence: CASSFTGQAHSGANVLTF.

The table lists this clonotype with a few counts. The chain carries TRBV29-1 and TRBJ2-3; 8 bases align to TRBD1. The CDR3 is 15 amino acids. The germline V gene has CDR1 SQVTM and CDR2 ANQGSEA. Trimming at V came to 7 bases and at J to 2 bases, leaving 11 bases not matched to a gene. CDR3 nucleotide sequence: TGCAGCGCTTCCGAGGCAGGGGGCATCACAGATACGCAGTATTTT. Amino acid sequence: CSASEAGGITDTQYF.

V is TRBV7-9 and J is TRBJ2-1, with D perhaps given as TRBD1 or TRBD2 (5 bases each). The CDR3 spans 12 residues. V was shortened by 5 bases and J by 13 bases, with 15 bases between the two germline ends. The germline gives CDR1 SEHNR, CDR2 FQNEAQ (reference sequence). DNA of the CDR3: TGTGCCAGCAGCACGAAGCCGGGACCCCAGTTCTTC. It codes for CASSTKPGPQFF.